The present entry profiles one TCR beta chain with its context. No antigen is known for it. Base qualities are not recorded, but no much larger clone differs from it by a single base. Using the deep immunoSEQ assay, multiplex PCR amplified TCR CDR3 regions from genomic DNA. For each cell subset, the extracted genomic DNA was distributed evenly across all wells of several immunoSEQ 96-well plates, and each plate served as one replicate. Each replicate PCR for sorted subsets received about 0.2 ug genomic DNA, equal to tens of thousands of T cell genomes. Purified libraries were quantified with a Qubit 3.0 fluorometer, sized on a Bioanalyzer 2100, and re-quantified with the KAPA Library Quantification kit. Each immunoSEQ 96-well plate was sequenced on its own single-read 150-cycle Illumina NextSeq 550 flow cell. Concerning the study's data processing: Because only junctional sequences without quality scores were contained in the immunoSEQ output, filtering matching that applied to full-length reads could not be performed. To assign V/J genes and CDR3, sequences were annotated against IMGT germline references using PyIR, a Python wrapper for IgBLAST v1.9. Reads with weak V/J assignments (E-value above 1e-6), missing CDR3, stop codons, out-of-frame junctions, or ambiguous translated residues were removed. V3J clonotypes were defined as sequences sharing an identical inferred V gene, J gene, and CDR3 amino acid sequence. To compute the percentage overlap between repertoires, the number of shared unique clonotypes was divided by the size of the smaller repertoire. RTK rarefaction, the Chao1 estimator, and Recon v2.1 estimates of unobserved clonotypes were used to assess repertoire richness. Generation probabilities were computed with OLGA for all TCRbeta clonotypes obtained by the gDNA method from several donors. TCRdb mirrors the immuneACCESS table, restricted to in-frame sequences. Some clones are absent from its copies; in checked studies, under half trace to an unresolved V gene, and the reason for the others is unknown. D and trimming were read from the DNA, whereas the V and J calls and clone size are those reported in that table. The sample profile shows some 800,000 clones; around 93% of them were found once. The biggest ten clones account for more than 20% of the sample.

CD8 naive samples were obtained by positive selection for CCR7 among CD45RO-negative cells, yielding a CD45RA+CCR7+ population from which TemRA cells were excluded. The donors were healthy, HIV-negative adults with no recently reported acute infections or vaccinations. Every donor was a Caucasian adult living in Nashville, Tennessee, USA. After blood collection by leukapheresis, PBMCs were isolated using Ficoll-Histopaque density gradient centrifugation and then cryopreserved in the vapor phase of liquid nitrogen. Analytical flow cytometry was used to check the purity and quantity of every magnetically sorted T cell population. Genomic DNA was isolated from each sorted fraction and quantified by UV absorbance on a Nanodrop 2000c. The source of the sample is a study of shared clonotypes between healthy human individuals (dated by TCRdb to about 2020). Study-level background: The cohort comprised a couple of women and three men aged 18 to 49 years. For each donor, three plates each were used for CD4 naive and CD4 memory, two plates were used for CD8 naive, and one plate was used for CD8 memory. To estimate repertoire size and how much clonotypes are shared between individuals, the study performed deep sequencing of blood TCR repertoires from roughly five healthy adults. Different laboratories and diverse techniques were used to prepare libraries and sequence TCR repertoires, to increase sequencing depth and limit assay-specific biases. Each donor's leukapheresis produced roughly between roughly 0.85 and 10 billion PBMCs. Overall study results and their limits: Pairwise subsampling indicated that sequencing depth was expected to affect the degree of clonotype sharing among donors. Sampling was restricted to blood, and TCR repertoires in tissue are likely to differ from TCR repertoires in blood. Across four donors, around 5% of naive CD4, approximately 3.5% of naive CD8, around 2.5% of memory CD4, and under 0.45% of memory CD8 clonotypes were shared. Naive subsets generally had larger estimated clonotype richness than memory subsets did. Even with the large sequencing depth, rarefaction of the sorted-subset datasets indicated that sequencing was incomplete. Compared with non-shared clonotypes, the clonotypes found in all four sorted-subset donors had higher generation probabilities. Because the study included a small number of donors, the genetic and exposure-history diversity represented was limited.

CDR1 is given as SGDLS and CDR2 as YYNGEE, both from the germline V gene. Cut back by 2 bases and 3 bases, the V and J ends lie 11 bases apart. The CDR3 holds 15 amino acids from the cysteine to the phenylalanine. The read is trimmed to its CDR3 DNA, 45 bases read in frame from base 1. This clonotype was obtained from a man in his thirties or forties in good health. The sample was naive CD8+ T cells sorted from blood. The cell subset or site label, read with the paper, signifies: CD45RA+CCR7+. The receptor chain draws on TRBV9 and TRBJ2-2; no D gene call is confident. The CDR3 amino acid sequence is: CASSVEGLDTGELFF. The sequenced DNA: TGTGCCAGCAGCGTCGAAGGGCTGGACACCGGGGAGCTGTTTTTT. Here the CDR3 is joined to the reference TRBV9 and TRBJ2-2 genes, and the full variable domain is: DSGVTQTPKHLITATGQRVTLRCSPRSGDLSVYWYQQSLDQGLQFLIQYYNGEERAKGNILERFSAQQFPDLHSELNLSSLELGDSALYFCASSVEGLDTGELFFGEGSRLTVL.